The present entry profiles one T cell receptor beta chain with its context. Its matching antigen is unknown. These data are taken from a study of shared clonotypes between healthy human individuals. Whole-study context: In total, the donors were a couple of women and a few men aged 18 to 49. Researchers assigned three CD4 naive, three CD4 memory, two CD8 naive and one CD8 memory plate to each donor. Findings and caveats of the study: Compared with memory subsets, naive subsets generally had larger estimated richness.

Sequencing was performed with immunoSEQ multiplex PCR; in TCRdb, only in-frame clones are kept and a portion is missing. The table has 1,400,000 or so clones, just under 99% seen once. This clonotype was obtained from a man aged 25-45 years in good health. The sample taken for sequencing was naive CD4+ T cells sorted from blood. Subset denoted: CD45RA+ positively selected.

The CDR3: CASSEGQGLETQYF. The CDR3 bases are TGTGCCAGCAGTGAAGGACAGGGTTTGGAGACCCAGTACTTC. This chain joins TRBV25-1 and TRBJ2-5; TRBD1 agrees at 8 bases. The CDR3 runs 14 residues. After removal of 2 bases from V and 5 bases from J, the junction contained 4 bases not matched to a gene. The V gene's germline CDR1 is MGHDK and CDR2 SYGVNS.